Included here is one T cell receptor beta chain sequence, with context. The sample comes from a study of shared clonotypes between healthy human individuals. The method was immunoSEQ multiplex PCR; TCRdb's version includes in-frame clones alone and lacks a portion of them. This sample yields about 1 million clones, of which roughly 80% are seen a single time; about 1.5% belongs to the top ten. The CDR3 consists of 12 residues. V lost 8 bases and J 2 bases, leaving 7 bases between the germline ends. The germline V gene encodes CDR1 MNHEY and CDR2 SVGAGI. Donors had no recently reported acute infections or vaccinations and were HIV-negative.

The sequence was obtained from a man aged 18 to 29 in good health. Sequences were obtained from memory CD4+ T cells sorted from blood. Noted subset: CD45RA-negative fraction. The chain couples TRBV6-5 to TRBJ1-3; D gene uncertain. CDR3 sequence (DNA): TGTGCCAGCGTAGCCACTGGAAACACCATATATTTT. Translating it yields CASVATGNTIYF.